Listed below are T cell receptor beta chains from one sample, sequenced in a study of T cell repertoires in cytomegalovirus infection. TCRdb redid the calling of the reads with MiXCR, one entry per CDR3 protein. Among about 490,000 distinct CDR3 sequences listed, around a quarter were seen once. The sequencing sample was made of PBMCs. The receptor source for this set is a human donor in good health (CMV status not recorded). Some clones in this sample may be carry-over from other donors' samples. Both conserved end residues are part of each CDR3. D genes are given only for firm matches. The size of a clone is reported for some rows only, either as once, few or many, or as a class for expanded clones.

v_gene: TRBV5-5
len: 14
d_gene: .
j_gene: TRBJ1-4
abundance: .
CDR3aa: CASSLGHIDEKLFF
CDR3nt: TGTGCCAGCAGCTTGGGGCACATTGATGAAAAACTGTTTTTT

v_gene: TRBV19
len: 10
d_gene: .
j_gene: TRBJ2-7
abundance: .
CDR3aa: CASGTYEQYF
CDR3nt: TGTGCCAGTGGGACCTACGAGCAGTACTTC

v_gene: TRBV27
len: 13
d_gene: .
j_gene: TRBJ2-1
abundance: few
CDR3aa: CASSLGQANEQFF
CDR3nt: TGTGCCAGCAGTTTGGGGCAGGCCAATGAGCAGTTCTTC

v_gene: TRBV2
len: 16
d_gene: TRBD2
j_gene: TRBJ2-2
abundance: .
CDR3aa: CASRNNLAGITGELFF
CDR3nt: TGTGCCAGCAGAAATAACCTAGCGGGCATCACCGGGGAGCTGTTTTTT

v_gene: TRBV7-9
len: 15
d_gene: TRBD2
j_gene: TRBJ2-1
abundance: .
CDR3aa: CASTTPGSGSNEQFF
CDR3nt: TGTGCCAGCACGACCCCGGGTAGCGGGAGTAATGAGCAGTTCTTC

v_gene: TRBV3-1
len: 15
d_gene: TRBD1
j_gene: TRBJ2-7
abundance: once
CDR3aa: CASSQYGQGINEQYF
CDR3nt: TGTGCCAGCAGCCAGTACGGACAGGGGATCAACGAGCAGTACTTC

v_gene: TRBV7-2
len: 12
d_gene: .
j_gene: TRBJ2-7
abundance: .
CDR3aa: CASSPIYYEQYF
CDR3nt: TGTGCCAGCAGCCCGATCTACTACGAGCAGTACTTC

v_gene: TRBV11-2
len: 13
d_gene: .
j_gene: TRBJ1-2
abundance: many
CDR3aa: CASSLSLDFGYTF
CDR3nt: TGTGCCAGCAGCTTGTCTTTGGATTTTGGCTACACCTTC

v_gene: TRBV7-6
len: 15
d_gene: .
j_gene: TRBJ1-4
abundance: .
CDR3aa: CASSLGGRGNEKLFF
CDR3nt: TGTGCCAGCAGCTTAGGCGGCAGGGGTAATGAAAAACTGTTTTTT

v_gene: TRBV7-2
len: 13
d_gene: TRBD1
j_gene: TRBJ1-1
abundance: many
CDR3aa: CASSLEDRAEAFF
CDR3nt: TGTGCCAGCAGCTTAGAGGACAGGGCTGAAGCTTTCTTT

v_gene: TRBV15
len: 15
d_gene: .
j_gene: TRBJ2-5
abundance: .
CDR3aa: CATSRAKGILETQYF
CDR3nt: TGTGCCACCAGCAGAGCAAAGGGGATTTTGGAGACCCAGTACTTC

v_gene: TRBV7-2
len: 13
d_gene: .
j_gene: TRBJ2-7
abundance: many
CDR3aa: CASSPGTLIGQYF
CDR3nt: TGTGCCAGCAGCCCTGGGACGCTCATCGGGCAGTACTTC

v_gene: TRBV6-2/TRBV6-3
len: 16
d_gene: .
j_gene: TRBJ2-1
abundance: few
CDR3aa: CASRTTGFSSYNEQFF
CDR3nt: TGTGCCAGCAGGACTACAGGGTTCAGCTCCTACAATGAGCAGTTCTTC

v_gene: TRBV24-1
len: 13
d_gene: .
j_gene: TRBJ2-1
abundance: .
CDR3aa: CATSPWGFNEQFF
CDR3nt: TGTGCCACCAGCCCCTGGGGGTTCAATGAGCAGTTCTTC

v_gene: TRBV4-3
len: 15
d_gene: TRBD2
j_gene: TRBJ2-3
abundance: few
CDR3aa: CASSQVAGVVDTQYF
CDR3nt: TGCGCCAGCAGCCAAGTAGCGGGAGTGGTAGATACGCAGTATTTT

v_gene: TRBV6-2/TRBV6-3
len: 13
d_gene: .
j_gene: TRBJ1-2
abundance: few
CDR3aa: CASSTVGGYGYTF
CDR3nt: TGTGCCAGCAGCACCGTGGGAGGCTATGGCTACACCTTC

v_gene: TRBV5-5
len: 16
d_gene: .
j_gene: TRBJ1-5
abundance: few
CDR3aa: CASSYGAGRDYQPQHF
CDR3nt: TGTGCCAGCAGTTACGGAGCAGGGCGAGATTATCAGCCCCAGCATTTT

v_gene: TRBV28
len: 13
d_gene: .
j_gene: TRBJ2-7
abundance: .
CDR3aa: CASSSPSSYEQYF
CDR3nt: TGTGCCAGCAGTTCCCCGAGCTCCTACGAGCAGTACTTC

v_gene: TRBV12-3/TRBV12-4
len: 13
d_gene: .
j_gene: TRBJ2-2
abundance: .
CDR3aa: CASTRQATGELFF
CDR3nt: TGTGCCAGCACCAGACAGGCCACCGGGGAGCTGTTTTTT